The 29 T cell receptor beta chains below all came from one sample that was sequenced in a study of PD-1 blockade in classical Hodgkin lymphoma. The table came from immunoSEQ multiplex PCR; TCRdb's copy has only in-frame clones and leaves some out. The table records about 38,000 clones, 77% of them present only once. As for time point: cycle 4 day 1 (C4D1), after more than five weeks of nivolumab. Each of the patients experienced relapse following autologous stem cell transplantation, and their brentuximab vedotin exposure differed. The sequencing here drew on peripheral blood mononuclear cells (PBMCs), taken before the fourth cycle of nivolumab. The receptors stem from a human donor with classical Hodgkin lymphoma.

In nucleotides, the CDR3 is TGTGCCAGCAGCGATAGACAGGGGCACTCCTACGAGCAGTACTTC. Encoded protein: CASSDRQGHSYEQYF. The chain employs TRBV6-4 and TRBJ2-7; TRBD1 aligns across 8 bases. Germline V lookup: CDR1 MRHNA, CDR2 SNTAGT. This CDR3 is 15 amino acids long. J gave up 0 bases and V 6 bases, and 7 bases lay outside the gene matches.

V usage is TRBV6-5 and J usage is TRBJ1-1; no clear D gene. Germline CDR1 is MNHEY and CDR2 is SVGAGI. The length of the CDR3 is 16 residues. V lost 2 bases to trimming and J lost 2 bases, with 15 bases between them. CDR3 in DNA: TGTGCCAGCAGTTACGATCTCCCCGCAGTAAACACTGAAGCTTTCTTT. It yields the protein CASSYDLPAVNTEAFF.

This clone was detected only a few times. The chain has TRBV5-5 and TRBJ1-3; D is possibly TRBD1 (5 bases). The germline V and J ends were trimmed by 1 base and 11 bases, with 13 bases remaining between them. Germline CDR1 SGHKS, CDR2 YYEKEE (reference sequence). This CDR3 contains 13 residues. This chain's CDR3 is CASSLSGSRAIYF. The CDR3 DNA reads TGTGCCAGCAGCTTGAGCGGGTCCAGGGCCATATATTTT. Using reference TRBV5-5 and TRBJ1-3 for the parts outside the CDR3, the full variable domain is DAGVTQSPTHLIKTRGQQVTLRCSPISGHKSVSWYQQVLGQGPQFIFQYYEKEERGRGNFPDRFSARQFPNYSSELNVNALLLGDSALYLCASSLSGSRAIYFGEGSWLTVV.

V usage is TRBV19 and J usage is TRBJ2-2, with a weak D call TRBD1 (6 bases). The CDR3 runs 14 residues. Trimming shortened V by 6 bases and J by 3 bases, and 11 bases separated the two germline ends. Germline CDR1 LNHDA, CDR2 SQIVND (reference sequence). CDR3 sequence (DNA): TGTGCCAGTAGGAGGACAGCCGACACCGGGGAGCTGTTTTTT. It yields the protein CASRRTADTGELFF.

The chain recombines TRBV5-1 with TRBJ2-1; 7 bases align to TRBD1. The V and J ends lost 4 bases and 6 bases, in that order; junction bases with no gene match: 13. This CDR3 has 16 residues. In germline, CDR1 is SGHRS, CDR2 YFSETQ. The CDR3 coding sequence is TGCGCCAGCAGCAACGACAGGGCCGGAAGGTTCAATGAGCAGTTCTTC. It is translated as CASSNDRAGRFNEQFF.

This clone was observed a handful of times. The CDR3 protein is CASSEGRDTEAFF. The CDR3 DNA is TGTGCCAGCAGTGAGGGGAGGGACACTGAAGCTTTCTTT. The chain has TRBV2 and TRBJ1-1, with unresolved D. The CDR3 sequence is 13 residues long. V was clipped by 3 bases and J by 3 bases, with 8 bases between them. Germline V CDR1 and CDR2: SNHLY, FYNNEI.

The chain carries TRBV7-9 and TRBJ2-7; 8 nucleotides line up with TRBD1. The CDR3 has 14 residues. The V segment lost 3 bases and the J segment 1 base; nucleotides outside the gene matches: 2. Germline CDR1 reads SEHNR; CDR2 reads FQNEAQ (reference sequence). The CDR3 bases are TGTGCCAGCAGCTTCTGGACAGGGTCCTACGAGCAGTACTTC. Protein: CASSFWTGSYEQYF.

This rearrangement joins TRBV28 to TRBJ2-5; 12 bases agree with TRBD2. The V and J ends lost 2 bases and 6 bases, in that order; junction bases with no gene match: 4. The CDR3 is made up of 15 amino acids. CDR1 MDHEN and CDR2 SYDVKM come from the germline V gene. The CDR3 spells CASSLPSGGGKTQYF. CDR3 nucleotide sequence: TGTGCCAGCAGTTTACCTAGCGGGGGGGGCAAGACCCAGTACTTC.

Here the CDR3 reads CASSPRDSEKLFF. The CDR3 nucleotides read TGTGCCAGTAGTCCTCGGGACAGCGAAAAACTGTTTTTT. The chain is built from TRBV19 and TRBJ1-4; 7 positions agree with TRBD1. The CDR3 sequence is 13 residues long. From germline, CDR1 is LNHDA and CDR2 SQIVND (reference sequence). V was clipped by 5 bases and J by 8 bases; unmatched bases: 5.

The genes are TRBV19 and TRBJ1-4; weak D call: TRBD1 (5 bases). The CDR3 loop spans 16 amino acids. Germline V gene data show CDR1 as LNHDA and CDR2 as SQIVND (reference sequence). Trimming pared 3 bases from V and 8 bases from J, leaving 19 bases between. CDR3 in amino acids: CASSMYGALSEEKLFF. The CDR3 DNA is TGTGCCAGTAGTATGTATGGGGCCCTCTCTGAGGAAAAACTGTTTTTT.

Written as DNA, the CDR3 is TGTGCCTGGAGTGCTATACAGGGGACTGGCTACACCTTC. Translation: CAWSAIQGTGYTF. The V call is TRBV30, the J call TRBJ1-2; TRBD1 matches at 7 bases. The germline V gene has CDR1 GTSNPN and CDR2 SVGIG (reference sequence). Trimming removed 1 base from V and 7 bases from J; junction bases left unmatched: 6. The CDR3 has 13 residues.

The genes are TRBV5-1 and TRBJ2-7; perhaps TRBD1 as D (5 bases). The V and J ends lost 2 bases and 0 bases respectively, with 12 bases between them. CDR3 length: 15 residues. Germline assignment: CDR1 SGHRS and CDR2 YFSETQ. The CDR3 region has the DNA TGCGCCAGCAGCTTAGACAGTCCCGGCTCCTACGAGCAGTACTTC. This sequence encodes CASSLDSPGSYEQYF.

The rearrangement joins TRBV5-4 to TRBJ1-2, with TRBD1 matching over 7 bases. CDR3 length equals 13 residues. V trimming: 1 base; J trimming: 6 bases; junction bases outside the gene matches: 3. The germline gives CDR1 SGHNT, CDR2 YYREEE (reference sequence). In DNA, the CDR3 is TGTGCCAGCAGCTTGATAGGGGGCGATGGCTACACCTTC. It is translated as CASSLIGGDGYTF.

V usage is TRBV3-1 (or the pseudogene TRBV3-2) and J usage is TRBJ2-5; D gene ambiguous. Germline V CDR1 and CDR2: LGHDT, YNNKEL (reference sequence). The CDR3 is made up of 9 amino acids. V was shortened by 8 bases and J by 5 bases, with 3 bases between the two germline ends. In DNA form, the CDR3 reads TGTGCCAGCGGGGAGACCCAGTACTTC. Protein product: CASGETQYF.

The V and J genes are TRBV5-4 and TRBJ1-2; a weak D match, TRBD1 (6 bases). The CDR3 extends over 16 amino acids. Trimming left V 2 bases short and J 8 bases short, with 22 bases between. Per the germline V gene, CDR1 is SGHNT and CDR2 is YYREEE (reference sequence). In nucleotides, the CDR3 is TGTGCCAGCAGCTTTGGTGTTCAGGGGAGAGAAGAAGGCTACACCTTC. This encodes CASSFGVQGREEGYTF.

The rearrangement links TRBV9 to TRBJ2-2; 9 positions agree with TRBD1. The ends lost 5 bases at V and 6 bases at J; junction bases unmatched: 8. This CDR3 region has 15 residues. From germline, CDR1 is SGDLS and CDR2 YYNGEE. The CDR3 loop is CASSPGTGLPGELFF. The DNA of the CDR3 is TGTGCCAGCAGTCCCGGGACAGGGTTACCCGGGGAGCTGTTTTTT.

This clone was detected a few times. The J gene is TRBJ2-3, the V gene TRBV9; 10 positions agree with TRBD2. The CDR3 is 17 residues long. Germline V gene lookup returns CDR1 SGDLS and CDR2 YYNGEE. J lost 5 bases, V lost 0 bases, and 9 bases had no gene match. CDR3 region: CASSVAISGGAGDTQYF. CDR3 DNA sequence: TGTGCCAGCAGCGTAGCTATAAGCGGGGGGGCGGGAGATACGCAGTATTTT. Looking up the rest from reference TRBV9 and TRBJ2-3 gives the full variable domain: DSGVTQTPKHLITATGQRVTLRCSPRSGDLSVYWYQQSLDQGLQFLIQYYNGEERAKGNILERFSAQQFPDLHSELNLSSLELGDSALYFCASSVAISGGAGDTQYFGPGTRLTVL.

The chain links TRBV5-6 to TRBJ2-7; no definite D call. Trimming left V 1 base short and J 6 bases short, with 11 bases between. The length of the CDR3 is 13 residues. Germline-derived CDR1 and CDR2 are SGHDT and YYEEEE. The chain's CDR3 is CASSLTARSEQYF. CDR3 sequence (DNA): TGTGCCAGCAGCTTGACGGCTCGAAGCGAGCAGTACTTC. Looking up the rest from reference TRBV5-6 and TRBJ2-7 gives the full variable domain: DAGVTQSPTHLIKTRGQQVTLRCSPKSGHDTVSWYQQALGQGPQFIFQYYEEEERQRGNFPDRFSGHQFPNYSSELNVNALLLGDSALYLCASSLTARSEQYFGPGTRLTVT.

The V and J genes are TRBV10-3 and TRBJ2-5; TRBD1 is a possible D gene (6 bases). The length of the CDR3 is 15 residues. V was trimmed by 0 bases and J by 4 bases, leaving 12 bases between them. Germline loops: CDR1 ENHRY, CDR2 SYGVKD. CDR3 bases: TGTGCCATCAGTGAGTCAACCAGGGGCACAGAGACCCAGTACTTC. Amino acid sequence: CAISESTRGTETQYF.

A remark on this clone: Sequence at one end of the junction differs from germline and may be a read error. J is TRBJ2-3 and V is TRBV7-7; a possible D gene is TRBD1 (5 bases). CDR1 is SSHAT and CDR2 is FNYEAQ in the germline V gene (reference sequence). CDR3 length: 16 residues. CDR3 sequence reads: CASSPYVGAGTDTQYF. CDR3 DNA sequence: TGTGCTAGCAGCCCCTATGTAGGGGCCGGGACAGATACGCAGTATTTT.

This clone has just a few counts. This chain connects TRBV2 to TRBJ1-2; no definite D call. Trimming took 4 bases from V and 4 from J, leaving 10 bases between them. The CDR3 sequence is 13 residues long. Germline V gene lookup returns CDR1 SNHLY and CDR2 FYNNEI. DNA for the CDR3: TGTGCCAGCAGTGTTTCCATATTCTATGGCTACACCTTC. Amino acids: CASSVSIFYGYTF.

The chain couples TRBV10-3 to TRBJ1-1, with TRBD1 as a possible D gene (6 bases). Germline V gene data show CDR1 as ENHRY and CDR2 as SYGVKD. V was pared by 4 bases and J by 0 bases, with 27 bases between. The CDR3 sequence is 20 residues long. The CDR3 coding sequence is TGTGCCATCAGTGTGGTAGGATACCGCGGGGGCAGAGTTATGAACACTGAAGCTTTCTTT. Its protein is CAISVVGYRGGRVMNTEAFF.

The CDR3 spells CASSQEGQGAADLFF. The CDR3 coding sequence is TGTGCCAGCAGCCAAGAGGGACAGGGGGCGGCGGATCTGTTCTTC. The chain joins TRBV4-2 to TRBJ2-1; 12 nucleotides align to TRBD1. Germline CDR1 is LGHNA and CDR2 is YNFKEQ. The CDR3 totals 15 residues. The V segment lost 0 bases and the J segment 15 bases; nucleotides outside the gene matches: 9.

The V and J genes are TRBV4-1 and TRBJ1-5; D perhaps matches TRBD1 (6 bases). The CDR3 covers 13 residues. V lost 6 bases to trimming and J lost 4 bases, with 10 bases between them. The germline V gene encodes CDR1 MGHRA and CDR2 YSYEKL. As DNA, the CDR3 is TGCGCCAGCAGTACAGGGAGGAATCAGCCCCAGCATTTT. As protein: CASSTGRNQPQHF.

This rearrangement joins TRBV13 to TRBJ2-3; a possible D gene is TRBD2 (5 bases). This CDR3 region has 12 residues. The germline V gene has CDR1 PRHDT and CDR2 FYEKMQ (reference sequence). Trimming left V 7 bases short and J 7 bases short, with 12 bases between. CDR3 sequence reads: CASTFEGYTQYF. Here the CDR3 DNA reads TGTGCCAGCACCTTCGAGGGATATACGCAGTATTTT.

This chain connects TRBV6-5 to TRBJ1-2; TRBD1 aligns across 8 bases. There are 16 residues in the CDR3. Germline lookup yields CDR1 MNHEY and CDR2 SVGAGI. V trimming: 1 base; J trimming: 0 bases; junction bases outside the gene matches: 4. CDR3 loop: CASSYWDRQANYGYTF. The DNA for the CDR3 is TGTGCCAGCAGTTACTGGGACAGGCAAGCTAACTATGGCTACACCTTC.

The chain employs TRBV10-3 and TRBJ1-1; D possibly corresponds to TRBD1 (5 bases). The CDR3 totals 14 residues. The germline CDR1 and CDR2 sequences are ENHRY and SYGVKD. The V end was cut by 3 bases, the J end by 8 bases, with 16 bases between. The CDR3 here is CAISDPQESREAFF. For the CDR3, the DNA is TGTGCCATCAGTGACCCACAGGAATCCAGGGAAGCTTTCTTT.

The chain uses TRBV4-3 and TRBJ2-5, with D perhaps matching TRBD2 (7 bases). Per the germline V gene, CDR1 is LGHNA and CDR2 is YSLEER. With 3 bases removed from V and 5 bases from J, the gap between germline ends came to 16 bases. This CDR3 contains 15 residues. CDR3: CASSQTIEGGETQYF. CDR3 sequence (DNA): TGCGCCAGCAGCCAGACTATCGAGGGGGGGGAGACCCAGTACTTC.

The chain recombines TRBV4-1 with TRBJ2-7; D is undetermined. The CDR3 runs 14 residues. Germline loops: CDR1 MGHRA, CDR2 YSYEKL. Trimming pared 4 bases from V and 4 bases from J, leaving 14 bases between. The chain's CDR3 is CASSPYRTAYEQYF. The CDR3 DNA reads TGCGCCAGCAGCCCCTACAGAACCGCGTACGAGCAGTACTTC.